This TCR beta chain derives from a study of shared clonotypes between healthy human individuals. Germline CDR1 reads SQVTM; CDR2 reads ANQGSEA. Trimming at V came to 3 bases and at J to 0 bases, leaving 10 bases not matched to a gene. The length of the CDR3 is 17 residues. Data came from immunoSEQ multiplex PCR; TCRdb stores just in-frame clones and leaves some out. The repertoire includes roughly 2.5 million clones, roughly 92% of them detected once, and around 0.14% sits in the top ten. V usage is TRBV29-1 and J usage is TRBJ2-1; 8 bases map to TRBD2. The source of this sequence is a man younger than 30 in good health. Sequencing input: naive CD4+ T cells sorted from blood. Subset described: CD45RA+ positively selected. The CDR3 region has the DNA TGCAGCGTTGATGGGTTGACTAGCGAGAGCTCCTACAATGAGCAGTTCTTC. It encodes CSVDGLTSESSYNEQFF.